The present T cell receptor beta chain was sequenced within a study of shared clonotypes between healthy human individuals. TCRdb keeps only in-frame clones here, not all; method: immunoSEQ multiplex PCR. The top ten hold roughly 1.2% of the sample, which has 1,500,000 or so clones, roughly 96% seen once. This CDR3 is built from 13 residues. Trimming took 6 bases from V and 4 from J, leaving 10 bases between them. The germline V gene has CDR1 MDHEN and CDR2 SYDVKM. This clone appeared a few times. Sequencing input: naive CD4+ T cells sorted from blood. Subset denoted: CD45RA+ positively selected. The source of this sequence is a young man in good health. The chain employs TRBV28 and TRBJ2-1; weak D call: TRBD2 (6 bases). The CDR3 DNA is TGTGCCAGCAGGGGGACTTCGTACAATGAGCAGTTCTTC. Its translation is CASRGTSYNEQFF.